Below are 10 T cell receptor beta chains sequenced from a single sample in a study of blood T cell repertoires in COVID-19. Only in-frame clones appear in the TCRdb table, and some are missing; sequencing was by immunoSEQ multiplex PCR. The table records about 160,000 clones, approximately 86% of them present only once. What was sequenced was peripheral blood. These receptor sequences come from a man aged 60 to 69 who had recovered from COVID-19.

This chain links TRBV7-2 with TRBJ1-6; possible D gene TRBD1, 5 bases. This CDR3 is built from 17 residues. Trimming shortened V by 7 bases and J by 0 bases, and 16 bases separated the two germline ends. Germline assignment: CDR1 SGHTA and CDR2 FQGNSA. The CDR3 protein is CASTSGGGSSYNSPLHF. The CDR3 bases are TGTGCCAGCACTTCCGGTGGGGGGAGCTCCTATAATTCACCCCTCCACTTT.

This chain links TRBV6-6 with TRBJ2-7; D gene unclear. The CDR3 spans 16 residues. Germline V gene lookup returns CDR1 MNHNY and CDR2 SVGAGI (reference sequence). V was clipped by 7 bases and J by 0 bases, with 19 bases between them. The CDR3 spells CASTHPQLAPSYEQYF. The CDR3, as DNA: TGTGCCAGCACTCACCCCCAATTGGCTCCCTCCTACGAGCAGTACTTC.

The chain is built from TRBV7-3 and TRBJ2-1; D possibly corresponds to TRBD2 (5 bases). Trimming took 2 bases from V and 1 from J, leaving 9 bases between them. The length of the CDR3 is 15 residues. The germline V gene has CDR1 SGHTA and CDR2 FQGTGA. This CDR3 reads CASSLVGSSYNEQFF. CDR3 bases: TGTGCCAGCAGCTTAGTGGGGAGTTCCTACAATGAGCAGTTCTTC.

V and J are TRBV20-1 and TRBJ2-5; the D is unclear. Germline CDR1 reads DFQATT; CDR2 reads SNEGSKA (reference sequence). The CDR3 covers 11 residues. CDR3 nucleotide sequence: TGCAGCCCCCATCACCAAGAGACCCAGTACTTC. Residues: CSPHHQETQYF.

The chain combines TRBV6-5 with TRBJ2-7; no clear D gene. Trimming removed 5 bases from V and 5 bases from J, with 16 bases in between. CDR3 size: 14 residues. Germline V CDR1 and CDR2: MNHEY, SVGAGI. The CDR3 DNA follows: TGTGCCAGCAGTCGCATGGGTCTTGCGGACGAGCAGTACTTC. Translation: CASSRMGLADEQYF.

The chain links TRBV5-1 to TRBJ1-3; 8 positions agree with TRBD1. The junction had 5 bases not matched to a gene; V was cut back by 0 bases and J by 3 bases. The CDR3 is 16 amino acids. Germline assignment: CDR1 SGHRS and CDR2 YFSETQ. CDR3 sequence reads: CASSLGTGNIGNTIYF. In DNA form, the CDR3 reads TGCGCCAGCAGCTTGGGGACAGGGAACATTGGAAACACCATATATTTT.

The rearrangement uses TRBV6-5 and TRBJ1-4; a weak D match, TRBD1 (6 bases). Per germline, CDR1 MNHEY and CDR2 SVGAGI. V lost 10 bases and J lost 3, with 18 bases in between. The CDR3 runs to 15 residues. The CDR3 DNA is TGTGCCACCTCCATAGGACAGTTTCCTAATGAAAAACTGTTTTTT. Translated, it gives CATSIGQFPNEKLFF.

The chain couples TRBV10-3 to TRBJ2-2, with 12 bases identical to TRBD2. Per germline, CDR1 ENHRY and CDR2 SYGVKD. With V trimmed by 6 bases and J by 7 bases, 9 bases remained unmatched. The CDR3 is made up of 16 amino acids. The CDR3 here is CAISQTSGGTIGELFF. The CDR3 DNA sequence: TGTGCCATCAGCCAGACTAGCGGGGGTACTATCGGGGAGCTGTTTTTT.

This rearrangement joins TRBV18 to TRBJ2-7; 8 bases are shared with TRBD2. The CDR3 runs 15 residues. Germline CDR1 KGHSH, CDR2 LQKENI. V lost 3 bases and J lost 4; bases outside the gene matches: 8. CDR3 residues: CASSPAGGGSYEQYF. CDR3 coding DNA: TGTGCCAGCTCACCCGCGGGAGGAGGGTCTTACGAGCAGTACTTC. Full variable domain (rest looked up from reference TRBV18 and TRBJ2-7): NAGVMQNPRHLVRRRGQEARLRCSPMKGHSHVYWYRQLPEEGLKFMVYLQKENIIDESGMPKERFSAEFPKEGPSILRIQQVVRGDSAAYFCASSPAGGGSYEQYFGPGTRLTVT.

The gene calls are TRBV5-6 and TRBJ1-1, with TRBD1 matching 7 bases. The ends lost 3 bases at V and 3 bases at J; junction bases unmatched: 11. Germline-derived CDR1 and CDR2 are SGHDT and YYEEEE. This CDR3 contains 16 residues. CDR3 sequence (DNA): TGTGCCAGCAGCTCCTATAAACAGGGGTCGCACACTGAAGCTTTCTTT. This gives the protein CASSSYKQGSHTEAFF.